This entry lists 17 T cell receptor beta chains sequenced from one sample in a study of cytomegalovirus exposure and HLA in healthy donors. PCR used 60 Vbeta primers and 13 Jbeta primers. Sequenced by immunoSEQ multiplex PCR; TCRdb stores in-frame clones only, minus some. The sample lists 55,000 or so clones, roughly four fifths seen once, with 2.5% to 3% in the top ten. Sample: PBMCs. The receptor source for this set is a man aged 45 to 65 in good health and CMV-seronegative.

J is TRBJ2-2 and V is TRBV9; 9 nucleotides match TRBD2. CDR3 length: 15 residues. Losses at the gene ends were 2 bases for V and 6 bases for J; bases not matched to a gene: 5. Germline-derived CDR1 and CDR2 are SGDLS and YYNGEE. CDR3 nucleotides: TGTGCCAGCAGCGTGGGACTAGCTTCTTCCGGGGAGCTGTTTTTT. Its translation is CASSVGLASSGELFF.

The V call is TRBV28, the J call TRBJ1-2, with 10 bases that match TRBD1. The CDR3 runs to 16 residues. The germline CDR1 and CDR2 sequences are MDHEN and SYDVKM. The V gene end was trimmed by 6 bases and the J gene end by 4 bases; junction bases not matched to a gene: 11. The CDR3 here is CASSPGTGATLYGYTF. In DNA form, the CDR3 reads TGTGCCAGCAGCCCCGGGACAGGGGCGACACTCTATGGCTACACCTTC.

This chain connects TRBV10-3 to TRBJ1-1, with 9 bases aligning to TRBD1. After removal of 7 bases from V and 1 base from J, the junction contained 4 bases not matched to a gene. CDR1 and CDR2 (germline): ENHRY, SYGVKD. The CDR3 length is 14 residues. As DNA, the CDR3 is TGTGCCATCAAACCGGGACAGGGGAACACTGAAGCTTTCTTT. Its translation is CAIKPGQGNTEAFF.

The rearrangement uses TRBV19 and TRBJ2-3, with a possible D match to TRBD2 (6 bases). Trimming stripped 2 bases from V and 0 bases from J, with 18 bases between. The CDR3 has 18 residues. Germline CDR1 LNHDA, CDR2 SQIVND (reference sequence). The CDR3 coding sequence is TGTGCCAGTAGTATATTCTGGCGGGGAGGAATTAGCACAGATACGCAGTATTTT. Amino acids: CASSIFWRGGISTDTQYF.

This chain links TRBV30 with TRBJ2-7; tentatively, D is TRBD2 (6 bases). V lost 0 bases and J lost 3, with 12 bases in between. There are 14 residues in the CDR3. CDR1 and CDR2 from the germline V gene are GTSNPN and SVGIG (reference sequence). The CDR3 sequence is CAWSVGGNGYEQYF. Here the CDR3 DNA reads TGTGCCTGGAGTGTTGGGGGGAACGGCTACGAGCAGTACTTC. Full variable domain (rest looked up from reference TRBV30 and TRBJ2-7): SQTIHQWPATLVQPVGSPLSLECTVEGTSNPNLYWYRQAAGRGLQLLFYSVGIGQISSEVPQNLSASRPQDRQFILSSKKLLLSDSGFYLCAWSVGGNGYEQYFGPGTRLTVT.

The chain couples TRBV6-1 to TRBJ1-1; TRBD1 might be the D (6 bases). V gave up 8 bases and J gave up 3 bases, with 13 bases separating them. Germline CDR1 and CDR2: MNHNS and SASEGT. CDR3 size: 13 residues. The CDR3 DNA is TGTGCCAGCGTGCGGGGGCGGGACACTGAAGCTTTCTTT. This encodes CASVRGRDTEAFF.

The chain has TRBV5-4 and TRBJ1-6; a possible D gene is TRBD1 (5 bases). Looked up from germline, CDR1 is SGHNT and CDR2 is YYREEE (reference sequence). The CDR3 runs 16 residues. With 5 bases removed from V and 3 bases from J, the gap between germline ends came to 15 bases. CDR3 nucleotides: TGTGCCAGCAGACACCTAGGGGTAGACTATAATTCACCCCTCCACTTT. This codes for CASRHLGVDYNSPLHF.

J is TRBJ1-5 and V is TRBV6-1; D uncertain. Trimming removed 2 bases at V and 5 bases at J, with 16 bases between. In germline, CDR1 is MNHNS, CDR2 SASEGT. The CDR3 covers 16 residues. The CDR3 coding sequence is TGTGCCAGCAGTGAACTCTTGATCGCAGTGTATCAGCCCCAGCATTTT. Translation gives CASSELLIAVYQPQHF.

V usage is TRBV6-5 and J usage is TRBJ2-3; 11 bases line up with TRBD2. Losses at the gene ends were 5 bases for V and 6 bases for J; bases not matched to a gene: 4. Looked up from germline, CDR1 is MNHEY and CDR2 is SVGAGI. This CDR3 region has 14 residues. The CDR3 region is CASSLAGGADTQYF. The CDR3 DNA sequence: TGTGCCAGCAGTCTAGCGGGGGGCGCTGATACGCAGTATTTT.

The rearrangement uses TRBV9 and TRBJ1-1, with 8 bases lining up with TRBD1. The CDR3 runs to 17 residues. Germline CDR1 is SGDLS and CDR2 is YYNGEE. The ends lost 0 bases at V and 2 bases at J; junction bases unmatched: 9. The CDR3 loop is CASSVVGSGGLNTEAFF. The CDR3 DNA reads TGTGCCAGCAGCGTAGTCGGGTCAGGGGGCTTAAACACTGAAGCTTTCTTT.

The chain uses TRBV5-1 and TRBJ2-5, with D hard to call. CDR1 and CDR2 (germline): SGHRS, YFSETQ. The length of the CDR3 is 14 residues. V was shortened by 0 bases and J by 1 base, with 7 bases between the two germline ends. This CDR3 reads CASSLAAGQETQYF. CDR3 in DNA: TGCGCCAGCAGCTTGGCGGCAGGCCAAGAGACCCAGTACTTC.

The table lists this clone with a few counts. The DNA for the CDR3 is TGTGCCAGCAGCTTTGACAGGGGAGGCAATCAGCCCCAGCATTTT. This translates into CASSFDRGGNQPQHF. V is TRBV7-2 and J is TRBJ1-5; 8 bases line up with TRBD1. J lost 2 bases, V lost 3 bases, and 3 bases had no gene match. The CDR3 runs 15 residues. Germline CDR1 reads SGHTA; CDR2 reads FQGNSA.

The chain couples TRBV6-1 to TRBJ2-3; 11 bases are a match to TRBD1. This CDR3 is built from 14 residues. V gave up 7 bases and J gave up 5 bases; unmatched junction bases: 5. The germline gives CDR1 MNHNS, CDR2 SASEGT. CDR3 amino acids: CASKGTGGIDTQYF. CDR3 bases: TGTGCCAGCAAGGGGACAGGGGGGATAGATACGCAGTATTTT.

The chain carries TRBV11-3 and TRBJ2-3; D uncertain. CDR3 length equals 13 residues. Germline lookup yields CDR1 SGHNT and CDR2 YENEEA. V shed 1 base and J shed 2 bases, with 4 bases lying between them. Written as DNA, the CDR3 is TGTGCCAGCAGCTTAGCCTTCACAGATACGCAGTATTTT. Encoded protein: CASSLAFTDTQYF.

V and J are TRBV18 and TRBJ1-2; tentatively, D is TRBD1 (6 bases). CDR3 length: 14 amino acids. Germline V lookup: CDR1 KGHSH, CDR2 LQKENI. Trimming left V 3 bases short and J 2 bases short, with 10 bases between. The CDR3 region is CASSPGAENYGYTF. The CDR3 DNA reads TGTGCCAGCTCACCGGGGGCAGAAAACTATGGCTACACCTTC.

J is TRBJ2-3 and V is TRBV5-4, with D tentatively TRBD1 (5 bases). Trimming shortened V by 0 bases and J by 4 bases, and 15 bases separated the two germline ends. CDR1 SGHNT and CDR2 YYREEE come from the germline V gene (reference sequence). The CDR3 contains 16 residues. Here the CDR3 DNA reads TGTGCCAGCAGCTTGGCAGGGTTTAAGGGCGCAGATACGCAGTATTTT. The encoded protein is CASSLAGFKGADTQYF.

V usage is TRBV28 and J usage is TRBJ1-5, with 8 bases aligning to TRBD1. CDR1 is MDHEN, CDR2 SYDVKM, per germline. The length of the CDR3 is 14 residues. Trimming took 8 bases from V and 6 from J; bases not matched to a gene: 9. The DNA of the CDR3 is TGTGCCAGCGGAGATACAGGGGGTAGTCAGCCCCAGCATTTT. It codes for CASGDTGGSQPQHF.